A single sample is the source of the 4 T cell receptor beta chains below, sequenced in a study of T cells in Graves' hyperthyroidism and ophthalmopathy. RNA transcripts provided the source from which TCR beta CDR3 regions were amplified. The TCR CDR3 was amplified in a first-round RT-PCR using the HTBI primer set. TCRdb reprocessed the multiplex PCR reads via MiXCR and lists one record per CDR3 protein. The sample consists of about 600,000 distinct CDR3 sequences, approximately 15% of them appearing once. The specimen sequenced was blood. The receptors shown here come from a woman aged 18-29 years with Graves' ophthalmopathy.

Only a few counts were recorded for this clonotype. The rearrangement links TRBV12-3 or TRBV12-4 to TRBJ2-4; D not certain. The CDR3 spans 13 residues. Trimming pared 1 base from V and 7 bases from J, leaving 8 bases between. CDR3 sequence (DNA): TGTGCCAGCAGTTTAGGACCGAGGAACATTCAGTACTTC. Protein product: CASSLGPRNIQYF.

The V and J genes are TRBV27 and TRBJ1-2, with unresolved D. V gave up 4 bases and J gave up 5 bases, with 8 bases separating them. This CDR3 has 12 amino acids. Germline CDR1 MNHEY, CDR2 SMNVEV (reference sequence). The CDR3 region is CASSSYDYGYTF. The CDR3 DNA follows: TGTGCCAGCAGTTCCTATGATTATGGCTACACCTTC.

This clonotype was seen many times. The chain employs TRBV30 and TRBJ2-1, with 10 positions matching TRBD2. Germline V gene lookup returns CDR1 GTSNPN and CDR2 SVGIG (reference sequence). CDR3 length: 18 amino acids. V was pared by 1 base and J by 2 bases, with 11 bases of the junction left unmatched. CDR3 nucleotides: TGTGCCTGGAGTGGGCTAGCGGGAGAGGATAGGACCTACAATGAGCAGTTCTTC. Residues: CAWSGLAGEDRTYNEQFF.

This clonotype occurred many times. V gene TRBV5-5 combines with J gene TRBJ1-5; 7 nucleotides align to TRBD1. The CDR3 is 18 amino acids. Germline lookup yields CDR1 SGHKS and CDR2 YYEKEE (reference sequence). The V gene end was trimmed by 0 bases and the J gene end by 1 base; junction bases not matched to a gene: 10. The DNA for the CDR3 is TGTGCCAGCAGCTTGGGCCCACAGGGGAGTCAAAGCAATCAGCCCCAGCATTTT. Translated: CASSLGPQGSQSNQPQHF.